The 25 T cell receptor beta chains below were found in one sample sequenced in a study of blood T cell repertoires in COVID-19. Repertoires were generated with immunoSEQ multiplex PCR, while TCRdb's copy carries only in-frame clones and drops some. The table lists 100,000 or so clones, roughly nine tenths of them singletons. Sequenced sample: peripheral blood. Every receptor here comes from an elderly woman with acute or convalescent COVID-19.

The chain employs TRBV3-1 (or the pseudogene TRBV3-2) and TRBJ1-4; no reliable D call. The ends were cut back, 0 bases at V and 10 bases at J, with 6 bases in the middle. There are 12 residues in the CDR3. Germline lookup yields CDR1 LGHDT and CDR2 YNNKEL (reference sequence). The CDR3 coding sequence is TGTGCCAGCAGCCAAGATTCTGTAAAACTGTTTTTT. Residues: CASSQDSVKLFF.

CDR3 in amino acids: CASSHDRGNLNTEAFF. The CDR3 DNA reads as TGTGCCAGCAGCCATGACCGCGGGAATCTGAACACTGAAGCTTTCTTT. The chain uses TRBV3-1 (or the pseudogene TRBV3-2) and TRBJ1-1; no definite D call. V was cut by 3 bases and J by 0 bases, with 14 bases left in between. CDR1 and CDR2 from the germline V gene are LGHDT and YNNKEL (reference sequence). CDR3 length: 16 residues.

The chain uses TRBV19 and TRBJ1-5; D not resolved. The CDR3 is made up of 16 amino acids. Germline V gene lookup returns CDR1 LNHDA and CDR2 SQIVND (reference sequence). V shed 6 bases and J shed 0 bases, with 15 bases lying between them. CDR3 sequence (DNA): TGTGCCAGTAGCCGAACGAGGCTTAATAGCAATCAGCCCCAGCATTTT. This sequence encodes CASSRTRLNSNQPQHF.

The genes are TRBV19 and TRBJ1-3; 8 bases align to TRBD1. This CDR3 has 17 residues. The germline CDR1 and CDR2 sequences are LNHDA and SQIVND (reference sequence). J lost 0 bases, V lost 3 bases, and 7 bases had no gene match. The CDR3 DNA is TGTGCCAGTAGTATCGCGCAGGGGGCTACCTCTGGAAACACCATATATTTT. It yields the protein CASSIAQGATSGNTIYF.

The gene calls are TRBV25-1 and TRBJ1-1, with D unclear. Germline loops: CDR1 MGHDK, CDR2 SYGVNS. The CDR3 covers 9 residues. V was trimmed by 2 bases and J by 11 bases, leaving 3 bases between them. The CDR3: CASSEPAFF. The CDR3 DNA sequence: TGTGCCAGCAGTGAACCGGCTTTCTTT.

J is TRBJ1-2 and V is TRBV5-5; D is ambiguous. Germline V gives CDR1 SGHKS, CDR2 YYEKEE (reference sequence). The CDR3 is made up of 12 amino acids. V lost 1 base and J 3 bases, leaving 4 bases between the germline ends. The CDR3 here is CASSLFDYGYTF. Here the CDR3 DNA reads TGTGCCAGCAGCTTGTTCGACTATGGCTACACCTTC.

The chain links TRBV7-8 to TRBJ1-3; D might be TRBD1 (5 bases). With 5 bases removed from V and 0 bases from J, the gap between germline ends came to 14 bases. The CDR3 totals 16 residues. Germline loops: CDR1 SGHVS, CDR2 FQNEAQ. The CDR3 region has the DNA TGTGCCAGCAGCCCCATGTTCGGGGGCTCTGGAAACACCATATATTTT. As protein: CASSPMFGGSGNTIYF.

The CDR3 loop is CARRGGAGELFF. DNA for the CDR3: TGTGCCCGCCGGGGGGGGGCCGGGGAGCTGTTTTTT. This chain links TRBV2 with TRBJ2-2, with TRBD2 matching over 8 bases. Germline CDR1 reads SNHLY; CDR2 reads FYNNEI. V lost 11 bases to trimming and J lost 6 bases; unmatched junction nucleotides: 5. The CDR3 extends over 12 amino acids.

The chain links TRBV3-1 (or the pseudogene TRBV3-2) to TRBJ1-5; D is undetermined. CDR1 is LGHDT and CDR2 is YNNKEL in the germline V gene (reference sequence). This CDR3 has 13 residues. V was pared by 2 bases and J by 3 bases, with 5 bases between. The CDR3 spells CASSQTFNQPQHF. The CDR3 DNA sequence: TGTGCCAGCAGCCAAACTTTCAATCAGCCCCAGCATTTT.

The chain couples TRBV3-1 (or the pseudogene TRBV3-2) to TRBJ2-7; D gene uncertain. The V end was cut by 0 bases, the J end by 3 bases, with 9 bases between. Germline CDR1 and CDR2: LGHDT and YNNKEL (reference sequence). The CDR3 contains 14 residues. CDR3 sequence (DNA): TGTGCCAGCAGCCAAGATTGTACAGACTACGAGCAGTACTTC. Translating it yields CASSQDCTDYEQYF.

This sequence joins TRBV3-1 (or the pseudogene TRBV3-2) and TRBJ1-1, with unresolved D. The CDR3 is made up of 14 amino acids. Germline V lookup: CDR1 LGHDT, CDR2 YNNKEL (reference sequence). The V gene lost 1 base and the J gene lost 0 bases, with 6 bases spanning the gap. The CDR3 DNA sequence: TGTGCCAGCAGCCAAGTTTCAGTGAACACTGAAGCTTTCTTT. Translating it yields CASSQVSVNTEAFF.

The rearrangement joins TRBV19 to TRBJ1-1; 9 bases line up with TRBD1. Germline V lookup: CDR1 LNHDA, CDR2 SQIVND (reference sequence). The CDR3 totals 20 residues. V shed 0 bases, J shed 1 base, and the junction held 15 bases outside the gene matches. The CDR3 region has the DNA TGTGCCAGTAGTATAGATCTGTGGTGGAGGACAGGGGCCGAGAACACTGAAGCTTTCTTT. Translation: CASSIDLWWRTGAENTEAFF.

The chain has TRBV7-2 and TRBJ1-2; D unclear. CDR1 and CDR2 (germline): SGHTA, FQGNSA. The CDR3 runs to 13 residues. V was shortened by 1 base and J by 6 bases, with 9 bases between the two germline ends. As DNA, the CDR3 is TGTGCCAGCAGCTTAGTAGCCGGGGATGGCTACACCTTC. The encoded protein is CASSLVAGDGYTF.

This sequence joins TRBV7-8 and TRBJ2-7, with 11 bases lining up with TRBD2. The germline V gene has CDR1 SGHVS and CDR2 FQNEAQ. The CDR3 runs to 14 residues. V lost 3 bases and J lost 7; bases outside the gene matches: 5. CDR3: CASSFVLAGGEQYF. In DNA form, the CDR3 reads TGTGCCAGCAGCTTCGTTCTAGCGGGGGGTGAGCAGTACTTC. The variable domain in full, completed from reference TRBV7-8 and TRBJ2-7, reads GAGVSQSPRYKVAKRGQDVALRCDPISGHVSLFWYQQALGQGPEFLTYFQNEAQLDKSGLPSDRFFAERPEGSVSTLKIQRTQQEDSAVYLCASSFVLAGGEQYFGPGTRLTVT.

The genes are TRBV19 and TRBJ1-5; no clear D gene. The CDR3 is made up of 15 amino acids. Trimming left V 7 bases short and J 2 bases short, with 15 bases between. Germline V gives CDR1 LNHDA, CDR2 SQIVND (reference sequence). CDR3 DNA sequence: TGTGCCAGTAATACGCTTTCCGGGGGCAATCAGCCCCAGCATTTT. Residues: CASNTLSGGNQPQHF.

The chain carries TRBV7-9 and TRBJ1-1, with no clear D. The germline V gene has CDR1 SEHNR and CDR2 FQNEAQ (reference sequence). The CDR3 runs to 14 residues. Deletions cut 6 bases from V and 1 base from J, with 12 bases between. CDR3 nucleotides: TGTGCCAGCAGAGACCGGGCGGGGAACACTGAAGCTTTCTTT. The encoded protein is CASRDRAGNTEAFF.

The chain couples TRBV28 to TRBJ1-3; D gene ambiguous. Germline values: CDR1 MDHEN, CDR2 SYDVKM. The CDR3 extends over 20 amino acids. Trimming left V 6 bases short and J 0 bases short, with 27 bases between. DNA of the CDR3: TGTGCCAGCAGCCGGCCACGAGGGTGGCCCGAGGAGAGCTCTGGAAACACCATATATTTT. The encoded protein is CASSRPRGWPEESSGNTIYF.

The CDR3 DNA sequence: TGTGCCAGCTCACCAACGAGCTCCTACAATGAGCAGTTCTTC. This codes for CASSPTSSYNEQFF. V and J are TRBV18 and TRBJ2-1; D remains ambiguous. Trimming left V 2 bases short and J 0 bases short, with 5 bases between. This CDR3 has 14 amino acids. Germline CDR1 is KGHSH and CDR2 is LQKENI.

The chain employs TRBV6-5 and TRBJ1-2; D is perhaps TRBD1 (6 bases). The CDR3 contains 13 residues. Germline V gives CDR1 MNHEY, CDR2 SVGAGI. V lost 6 bases, J lost 6 bases, and 14 bases lay in between. CDR3 coding DNA: TGTGCCAGCAGGCGGTCAGGGGAAAATGGCTACACCTTC. Protein product: CASRRSGENGYTF.

CDR3 residues: CASSDGLVEQYF. CDR3 in DNA: TGTGCCAGCAGCGATGGACTAGTCGAGCAGTACTTC. The chain employs TRBV28 and TRBJ2-7; 7 nucleotides align to TRBD2. Trimming at V came to 6 bases and at J to 6 bases, leaving 5 bases not matched to a gene. This CDR3 is built from 12 residues. Per germline, CDR1 MDHEN and CDR2 SYDVKM. Based on the CDR3 plus reference TRBV28 and TRBJ2-7, the full variable domain is DVKVTQSSRYLVKRTGEKVFLECVQDMDHENMFWYRQDPGLGLRLIYFSYDVKMKEKGDIPEGYSVSREKKERFSLILESASTNQTSMYLCASSDGLVEQYFGPGTRLTVT.

This clone came up once. The chain is built from TRBV3-1 (or the pseudogene TRBV3-2) and TRBJ1-1; D gene uncertain. The CDR3 length is 15 residues. Germline V gene data show CDR1 as LGHDT and CDR2 as YNNKEL (reference sequence). The V end was cut by 2 bases, the J end by 2 bases, with 12 bases between. CDR3: CASSQWQATNTEAFF. The DNA of the CDR3 is TGTGCCAGCAGCCAATGGCAGGCAACCAACACTGAAGCTTTCTTT.

The chain recombines TRBV18 with TRBJ2-2; 7 nucleotides line up with TRBD1. CDR1 is KGHSH and CDR2 is LQKENI in the germline V gene. V dropped 6 bases and J dropped 4; count of bases not matched to a gene: 11. This CDR3 is built from 16 residues. CDR3 residues: CASSVQGTLSTGELFF. In DNA, the CDR3 is TGTGCCAGCTCCGTACAGGGGACCCTAAGCACCGGGGAGCTGTTTTTT.

The chain uses TRBV6-6 and TRBJ1-3; weak D call: TRBD1 (6 bases). Trimming cost V 7 bases and J 7 bases, with 11 bases left between them. Germline loops: CDR1 MNHNY, CDR2 SVGAGI (reference sequence). The length of the CDR3 is 12 residues. The CDR3: CASTLTGNTIYF. The CDR3 DNA sequence: TGTGCCAGCACACTAACAGGGAACACCATATATTTT.

The CDR3 coding sequence is TGTGCCTGGAGTGTACGAGGGTTCTCCGAGCAGTACTTC. Translating gives CAWSVRGFSEQYF. The chain carries TRBV30 and TRBJ2-7, with D possibly matching TRBD2 (5 bases). This CDR3 spans 13 amino acids. CDR1 GTSNPN and CDR2 SVGIG come from the germline V gene (reference sequence). Trimming pared 0 bases from V and 6 bases from J, leaving 12 bases between.

J is TRBJ2-3 and V is TRBV19; 8 nucleotides match TRBD2. Germline V gives CDR1 LNHDA, CDR2 SQIVND (reference sequence). Losses at the gene ends were 3 bases for V and 3 bases for J; bases not matched to a gene: 5. The CDR3 contains 15 residues. CDR3 DNA: TGTGCCAGTAGTATCGAGGGACTAGTTACAGATACGCAGTATTTT. Protein sequence: CASSIEGLVTDTQYF.